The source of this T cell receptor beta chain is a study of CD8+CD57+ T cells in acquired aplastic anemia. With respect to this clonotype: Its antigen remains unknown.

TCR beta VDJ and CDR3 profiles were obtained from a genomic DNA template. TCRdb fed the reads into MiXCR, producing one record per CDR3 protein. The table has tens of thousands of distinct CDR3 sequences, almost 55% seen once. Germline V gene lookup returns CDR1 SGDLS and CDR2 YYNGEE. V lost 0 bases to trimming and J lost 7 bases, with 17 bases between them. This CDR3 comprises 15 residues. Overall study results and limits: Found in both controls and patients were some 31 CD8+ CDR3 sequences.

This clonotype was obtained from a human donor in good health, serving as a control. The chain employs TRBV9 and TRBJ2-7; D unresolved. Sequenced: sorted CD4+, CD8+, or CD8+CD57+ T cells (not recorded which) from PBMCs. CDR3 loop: CASSVGIPTTGEQYF. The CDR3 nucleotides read TGTGCCAGCAGCGTAGGTATTCCCACTACTGGAGAGCAGTACTTC. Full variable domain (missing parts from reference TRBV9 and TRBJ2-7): DSGVTQTPKHLITATGQRVTLRCSPRSGDLSVYWYQQSLDQGLQFLIQYYNGEERAKGNILERFSAQQFPDLHSELNLSSLELGDSALYFCASSVGIPTTGEQYFGPGTRLTVT.